The 19 T cell receptor beta chains in this list originate from one sample, sequenced in a study of control samples from healthy donors and cancer patients. This table comes from immunoSEQ multiplex PCR, and its TCRdb copy is limited to in-frame clones, with some not included. This table holds roughly 150,000 clones, 93% found once. What was sequenced was blood. Receptor source: a man aged 50 to 60 in good health.

This CDR3 is CATKDTGYKQYF. CDR3 nucleotide sequence: TGCGCCACCAAAGATACGGGCTATAAGCAGTATTTT. The rearrangement joins TRBV10-1 to TRBJ2-3; D gene ambiguous. V dropped 10 bases and J dropped 11 bases, with 19 bases sitting between them. This CDR3 contains 12 residues. Germline lookup yields CDR1 WNHNN and CDR2 SYGVQD (reference sequence).

The rearrangement uses TRBV6-5 and TRBJ1-2; no reliable D call. The V gene's germline CDR1 is MNHEY and CDR2 SVGAGI. CDR3 size: 15 residues. V was pared by 1 base and J by 6 bases, with 15 bases between. Written as DNA, the CDR3 is TGTGCCAGCAGTTACTTCAGATGGGCCTCCAATGGCTACACCTTC. Translating gives CASSYFRWASNGYTF.

The gene calls are TRBV7-2 and TRBJ2-3; 9 bases agree with TRBD2. The CDR3 is 14 residues long. J was trimmed by 4 bases and V by 3 bases; bases with no gene match: 2. Germline V gene data show CDR1 as SGHTA and CDR2 as FQGNSA. The DNA of the CDR3 is TGTGCCAGCAGCTTTAGCGGGAGATCAGATACGCAGTATTTT. This sequence encodes CASSFSGRSDTQYF.

To note about this clone: The identical CDR3 is also encoded by other nucleotide sequences in the sample. V usage is TRBV20-1 and J usage is TRBJ2-2; D gene uncertain. This CDR3 has 11 amino acids. Trimming shortened V by 3 bases and J by 4 bases, and 3 bases separated the two germline ends. Per the germline V gene, CDR1 is DFQATT and CDR2 is SNEGSKA (reference sequence). The CDR3 region is CSARGTGELFF. CDR3 sequence (DNA): TGCAGTGCTAGGGGCACCGGGGAGCTGTTTTTT.

Note on this clone: This sample includes further DNA sequences coding for the same CDR3. The rearrangement uses TRBV3-1 (or the pseudogene TRBV3-2) and TRBJ1-2, with D tentatively TRBD1 (5 bases). CDR3 size: 13 residues. Trimming stripped 1 base from V and 5 bases from J, with 8 bases between. Germline loops: CDR1 LGHDT, CDR2 YNNKEL (reference sequence). The CDR3 loop is CASSQGGGYGYTF. For the CDR3, the DNA is TGTGCCAGCAGCCAAGGCGGGGGGTATGGCTACACCTTC.

The J gene is TRBJ2-3, the V gene TRBV11-3; D might be TRBD1 (5 bases). V was shortened by 3 bases and J by 3 bases, with 19 bases between the two germline ends. CDR3 size: 17 residues. CDR1 is SGHNT and CDR2 is YENEEA in the germline V gene. The CDR3 bases are TGTGCCAGCAGCTTGGGAAAACAGGAACGCTTGACAGATACGCAGTATTTT. This sequence encodes CASSLGKQERLTDTQYF. Filled out from reference TRBV11-3 and TRBJ2-3, the complete variable domain reads EAGVVQSPRYKIIEKKQPVAFWCNPISGHNTLYWYLQNLGQGPELLIRYENEEAVDDSQLPKDRFSAERLKGVDSTLKIQPAELGDSAVYLCASSLGKQERLTDTQYFGPGTRLTVL.

The chain joins TRBV28 to TRBJ2-7; a possible D gene is TRBD2 (6 bases). The CDR3 has 15 amino acids. The germline gives CDR1 MDHEN, CDR2 SYDVKM. The ends were cut back, 4 bases at V and 3 bases at J, with 16 bases in the middle. The CDR3 is CASSSHGRGHYEQYF. The DNA for the CDR3 is TGTGCCAGCAGTTCTCATGGGCGGGGTCACTACGAGCAGTACTTC.

This clone was found once. The J gene is TRBJ2-1, the V gene TRBV24-1; perhaps TRBD1 as D (5 bases). CDR3 size: 15 residues. Germline CDR1 is KGHDR and CDR2 is SFDVKD. Deletions cut 4 bases from V and 2 bases from J, with 11 bases between. CDR3 coding DNA: TGTGCCACCAGTGACCACGAGACAGCCTACAATGAGCAGTTCTTC. Translation: CATSDHETAYNEQFF.

The chain links TRBV19 to TRBJ2-4; possibly TRBD1 for D (5 bases). The germline CDR1 and CDR2 sequences are LNHDA and SQIVND (reference sequence). The CDR3 sequence is 16 residues long. With 7 bases removed from V and 0 bases from J, the gap between germline ends came to 16 bases. CDR3 sequence: CASMGRANLAKNIQYF. For the CDR3, the DNA is TGTGCCAGTATGGGGCGAGCGAACCTAGCCAAAAACATTCAGTACTTC.

The chain employs TRBV5-1 and TRBJ2-7, with TRBD2 identical over 8 bases. V dropped 0 bases and J dropped 1; count of bases not matched to a gene: 12. CDR3 length: 18 amino acids. Germline CDR1 SGHRS, CDR2 YFSETQ. CDR3 DNA: TGCGCCAGCAGCTTGGGGTCTAGCGGAGGCGGGAGGTCCTACGAGCAGTACTTC. It codes for CASSLGSSGGGRSYEQYF. The variable domain in full, with the rest retrieved from reference TRBV5-1 and TRBJ2-7, is KAGVTQTPRYLIKTRGQQVTLSCSPISGHRSVSWYQQTPGQGLQFLFEYFSETQRNKGNFPGRFSGRQFSNSRSEMNVSTLELGDSALYLCASSLGSSGGGRSYEQYFGPGTRLTVT.

V and J are TRBV3-1 (or the pseudogene TRBV3-2) and TRBJ2-1; TRBD2 agrees at 10 bases. The CDR3 is 19 amino acids. CDR1 is LGHDT, CDR2 YNNKEL, per germline (reference sequence). Trimming took 4 bases from V and 0 from J; bases not matched to a gene: 12. CDR3 bases: TGTGCCAGCAGCCCCTCTTGGGGTAGCGGGAGGACCTCCTACAATGAGCAGTTCTTC. Translating gives CASSPSWGSGRTSYNEQFF.

The rearrangement uses TRBV21-1 and TRBJ2-4; the table's D gene call, TRBD2, was not cross checked with the DNA. TRBV21-1 is a pseudogene segment. The CDR3 sequence is 15 residues long. Here the CDR3 DNA reads TGTGCCAGCAGCTTACCGACTAGTAAAGGAAACATTCAGTACTTC. This sequence encodes CASSLPTSKGNIQYF.

The chain has TRBV19 and TRBJ2-7, with 14 bases lining up with TRBD2. Germline-derived CDR1 and CDR2 are LNHDA and SQIVND (reference sequence). The CDR3 extends over 18 amino acids. Trimming removed 5 bases from V and 7 bases from J; junction bases left unmatched: 16. CDR3 DNA: TGTGCCAGTAGTCGGTCGGGACTAGCGGGAGTTTGGGTCGGGGAGCAGTACTTC. It codes for CASSRSGLAGVWVGEQYF. Full variable domain (rest looked up from reference TRBV19 and TRBJ2-7): DGGITQSPKYLFRKEGQNVTLSCEQNLNHDAMYWYRQDPGQGLRLIYYSQIVNDFQKGDIAEGYSVSREKKESFPLTVTSAQKNPTAFYLCASSRSGLAGVWVGEQYFGPGTRLTVT.

The chain couples TRBV3-1 (or the pseudogene TRBV3-2) to TRBJ1-2, with 7 bases matching TRBD1. Germline V gives CDR1 LGHDT, CDR2 YNNKEL (reference sequence). V was pared by 1 base and J by 8 bases, with 7 bases of the junction left unmatched. The CDR3 extends over 14 amino acids. The CDR3 coding sequence is TGTGCCAGCAGCCAAGCAGGGAGGGGGCGCGGCTACACCTTC. The encoded protein is CASSQAGRGRGYTF.

As for this clone: The same CDR3 arises from other DNA sequences in this sample as well. J is TRBJ2-7 and V is TRBV29-1; the match to TRBD1 covers 7 bases. CDR1 is SQVTM and CDR2 is ANQGSEA in the germline V gene. CDR3 length: 12 amino acids. V lost 4 bases, J lost 1 base, and 1 base stayed unmatched. The DNA for the CDR3 is TGCAGCGTTGGACAGGGTTCCTACGAGCAGTACTTC. Its protein is CSVGQGSYEQYF.

The rearrangement joins TRBV7-2 to TRBJ2-7; tentative D call: TRBD2 (5 bases). CDR3 length equals 14 residues. Trimming removed 2 bases from V and 3 bases from J, with 11 bases in between. Germline V gene lookup returns CDR1 SGHTA and CDR2 FQGNSA. The CDR3 reads CASSLPGTLYEQYF. The CDR3 nucleotides are TGTGCCAGCAGCTTACCGGGAACGCTCTACGAGCAGTACTTC.

The rearrangement joins TRBV19 to TRBJ1-5; TRBD1 might be the D (5 bases). Trimming cost V 6 bases and J 7 bases, with 19 bases left between them. Germline CDR1 is LNHDA and CDR2 is SQIVND (reference sequence). The CDR3 runs 15 residues. The CDR3: CASRGTGLWGQPQHF. In DNA, the CDR3 is TGTGCCAGTAGGGGAACAGGCCTCTGGGGGCAGCCCCAGCATTTT.

The chain is built from TRBV11-2 and TRBJ2-5, with TRBD2 matching 14 bases. Germline CDR1 SGHAT, CDR2 FQNNGV. J was trimmed by 4 bases and V by 5 bases; bases with no gene match: 6. This CDR3 is 16 amino acids long. CDR3 protein: CASSMGLAGATETQYF. CDR3 DNA: TGTGCCAGCAGCATGGGACTAGCGGGAGCAACAGAGACCCAGTACTTC.

V gene TRBV5-1 combines with J gene TRBJ1-2; no reliable D call. The CDR3 sequence is 15 residues long. Trimming removed 2 bases at V and 4 bases at J, with 15 bases between. Germline V CDR1 and CDR2: SGHRS, YFSETQ. The CDR3 region is CASSFGGSPSYGYTF. The CDR3 DNA sequence: TGCGCCAGCAGCTTTGGAGGATCCCCCTCCTATGGCTACACCTTC.